This T cell receptor (beta chain) appears in the sequencing data of a study of cytomegalovirus exposure and HLA in healthy donors. Study conclusions and caveats: TCR beta chains numbering more than 150 were designated cytomegalovirus-associated. The classifier was said to identify cytomegalovirus status with high specificity and sensitivity. CMV antigen specificity was confirmed in vitro for a few CMV-associated chains.

This clone was counted between two and nine times. Its antigen is undetermined. This CDR3 contains 12 residues. Per the germline V gene, CDR1 is SGHRS and CDR2 is YFSETQ. The V end lost 3 bases, the J end lost 5 bases, and 9 bases lay between the germline ends. The assay was immunoSEQ multiplex PCR, and TCRdb's table has in-frame clones only and misses some. The sample lists approximately 200,000 clones, around 88% occurring once. This receptor was identified in a woman aged 18-29 years in good health and CMV-seronegative. The V gene is TRBV5-1, the J gene TRBJ2-7; D not resolved. Sequenced: PBMCs. The CDR3 protein is CASSSLSDEQYF. The CDR3 DNA reads TGCGCCAGCAGCTCGCTGAGCGACGAGCAGTACTTC.